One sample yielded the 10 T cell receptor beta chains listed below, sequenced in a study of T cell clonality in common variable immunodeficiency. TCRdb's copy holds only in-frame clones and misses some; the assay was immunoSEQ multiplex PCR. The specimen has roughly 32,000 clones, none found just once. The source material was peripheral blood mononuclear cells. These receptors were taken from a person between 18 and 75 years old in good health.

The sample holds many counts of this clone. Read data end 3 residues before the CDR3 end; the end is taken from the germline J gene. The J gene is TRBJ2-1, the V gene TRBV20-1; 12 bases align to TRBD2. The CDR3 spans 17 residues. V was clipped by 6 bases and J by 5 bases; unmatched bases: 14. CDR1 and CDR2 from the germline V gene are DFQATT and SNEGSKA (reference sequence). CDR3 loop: CSAPGGGLAGGNNEQFF. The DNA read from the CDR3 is TGCAGTGCGCCAGGGGGGGGTCTAGCGGGAGGGAACAATGAG.

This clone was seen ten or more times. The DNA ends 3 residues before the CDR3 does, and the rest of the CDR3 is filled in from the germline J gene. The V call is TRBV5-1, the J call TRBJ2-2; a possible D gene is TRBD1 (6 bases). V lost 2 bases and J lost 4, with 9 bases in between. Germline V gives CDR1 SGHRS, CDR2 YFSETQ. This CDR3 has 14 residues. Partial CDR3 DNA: TGCGCCAGCAGCTTAGACAGGCCCACCGGGGAG. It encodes CASSLDRPTGE. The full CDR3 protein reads CASSLDRPTGELFF.

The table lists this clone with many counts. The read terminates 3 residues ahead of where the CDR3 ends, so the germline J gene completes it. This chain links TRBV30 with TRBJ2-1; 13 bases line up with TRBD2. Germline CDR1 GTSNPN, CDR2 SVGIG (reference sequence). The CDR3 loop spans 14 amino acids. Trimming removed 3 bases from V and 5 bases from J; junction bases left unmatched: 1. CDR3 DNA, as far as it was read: TGTGCCTGGAGCGGACTAGCGGGAGACAATGAG. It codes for CAWSGLAGDNE. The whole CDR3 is CAWSGLAGDNEQFF.

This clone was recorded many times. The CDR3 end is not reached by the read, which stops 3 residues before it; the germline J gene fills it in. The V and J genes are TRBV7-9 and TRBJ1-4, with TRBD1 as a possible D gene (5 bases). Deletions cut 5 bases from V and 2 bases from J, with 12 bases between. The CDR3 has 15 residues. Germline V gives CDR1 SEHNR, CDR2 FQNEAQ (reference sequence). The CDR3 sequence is CASSPRDSTNEKLFF. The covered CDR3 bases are TGTGCCAGCAGCCCCCGTGACAGCACTAATGAAAAA.

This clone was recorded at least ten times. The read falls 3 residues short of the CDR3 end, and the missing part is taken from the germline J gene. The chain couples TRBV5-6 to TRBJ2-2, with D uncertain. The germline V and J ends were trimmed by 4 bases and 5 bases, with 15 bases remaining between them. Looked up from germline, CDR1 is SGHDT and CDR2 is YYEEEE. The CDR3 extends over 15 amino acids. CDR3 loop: CASSPLEITTGELFF. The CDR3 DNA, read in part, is TGTGCCAGCAGCCCGCTAGAAATTACGACCGGGGAG.

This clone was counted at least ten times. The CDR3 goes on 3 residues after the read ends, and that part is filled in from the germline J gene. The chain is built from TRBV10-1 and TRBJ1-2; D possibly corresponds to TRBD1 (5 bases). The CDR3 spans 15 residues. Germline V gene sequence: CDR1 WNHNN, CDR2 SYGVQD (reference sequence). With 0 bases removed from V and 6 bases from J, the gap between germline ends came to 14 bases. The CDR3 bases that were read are TGCGCCAGCAGTGAGTCCGTCGGGGGGAGAGATGGC. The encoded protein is CASSESVGGRDG. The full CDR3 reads CASSESVGGRDGYTF.

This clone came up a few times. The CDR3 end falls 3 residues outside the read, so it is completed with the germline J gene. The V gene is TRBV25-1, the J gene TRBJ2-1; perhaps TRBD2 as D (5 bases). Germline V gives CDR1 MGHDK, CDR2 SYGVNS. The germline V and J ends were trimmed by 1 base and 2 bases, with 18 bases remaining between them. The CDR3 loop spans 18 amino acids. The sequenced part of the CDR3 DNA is TGTGCCAGCAGTGAATCCCGTTCCAGCGGAGCCACCTACAATGAG. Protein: CASSESRSSGATYNE. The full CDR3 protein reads CASSESRSSGATYNEQFF.

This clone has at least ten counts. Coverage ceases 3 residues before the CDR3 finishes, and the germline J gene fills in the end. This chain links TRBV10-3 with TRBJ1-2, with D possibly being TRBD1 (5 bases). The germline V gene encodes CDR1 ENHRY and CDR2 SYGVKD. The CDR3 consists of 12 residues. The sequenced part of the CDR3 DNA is TGTGCCATCAGTGGAGGGGCTGACGGC. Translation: CAISGGADG. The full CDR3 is CAISGGADGYTF.

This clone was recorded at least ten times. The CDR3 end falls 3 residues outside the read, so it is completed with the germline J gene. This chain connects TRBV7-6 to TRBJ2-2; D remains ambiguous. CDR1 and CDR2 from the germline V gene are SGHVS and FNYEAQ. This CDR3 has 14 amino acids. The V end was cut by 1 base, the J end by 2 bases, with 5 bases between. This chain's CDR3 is CASSLVLNTGELFF. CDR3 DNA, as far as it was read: TGTGCCAGCAGCTTAGTACTTAACACCGGGGAG.

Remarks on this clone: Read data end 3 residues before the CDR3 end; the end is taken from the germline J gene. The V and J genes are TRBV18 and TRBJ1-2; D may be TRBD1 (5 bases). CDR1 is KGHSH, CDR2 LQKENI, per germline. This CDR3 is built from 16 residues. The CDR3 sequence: CASSPPGLSRYNDYTF. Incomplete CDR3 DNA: TGTGCCAGCTCACCACCGGGACTCTCCCGCTACAATGAC.